These 21 T cell receptor beta chains came from one sample sequenced in a study of blood T cell repertoires in COVID-19. Clones were sequenced by immunoSEQ multiplex PCR, and TCRdb holds only the in-frame ones, with some missing. The table lists about 330,000 clones, approximately 85% of them singletons. Material for sequencing was peripheral blood. These receptors came from a human donor in a cohort sampled during active COVID-19.

This clone was picked up one time. The chain employs TRBV5-4 and TRBJ1-2; 10 nucleotides align to TRBD1. The CDR3 has 15 amino acids. The J segment lost 6 bases and the V segment lost 4 bases, leaving 9 bases of the junction unmatched. Germline values: CDR1 SGHNT, CDR2 YYREEE (reference sequence). CDR3 in DNA: TGTGCCAGCAGCCCGGGACAGGGGTTCACGAATGGCTACACCTTC. This translates into CASSPGQGFTNGYTF.

A single count supports this clone. This sequence joins TRBV29-1 and TRBJ2-1; TRBD1 agrees at 12 bases. The CDR3 sequence is 14 residues long. Germline values: CDR1 SQVTM, CDR2 ANQGSEA. J lost 8 bases, V lost 8 bases, and 10 bases had no gene match. CDR3 nucleotides: TGCAGCAACCGGGACAGGGGGCGAGGGGATGAGCAGTTCTTC. Translating it yields CSNRDRGRGDEQFF.

The chain uses TRBV3-1 (or the pseudogene TRBV3-2) and TRBJ2-2; D may be TRBD2 (6 bases). V was trimmed by 3 bases and J by 7 bases, leaving 15 bases between them. This CDR3 is built from 15 residues. The germline gives CDR1 LGHDT, CDR2 YNNKEL (reference sequence). CDR3 loop: CASSQNLRGSGELFF. The CDR3 DNA follows: TGTGCCAGCAGCCAGAACCTGCGGGGCAGCGGGGAGCTGTTTTTT.

J is TRBJ1-1 and V is TRBV12-3 or TRBV12-4; unclear D gene. The CDR3 length is 12 residues. V lost 4 bases, J lost 8 bases, and 11 bases lay in between. The CDR3 is CASSSMRPEAFF. The CDR3 bases are TGTGCCAGCAGTTCTATGCGCCCGGAAGCTTTCTTT.

This chain links TRBV25-1 with TRBJ2-7; weak D call: TRBD2 (7 bases). CDR3 length equals 16 residues. Germline assignment: CDR1 MGHDK and CDR2 SYGVNS. Trimming took off 6 bases at V and 0 bases at J, with 18 bases between the two ends. As DNA, the CDR3 is TGTGCCAGCAGCGAGGGAGGGGGTGGATCCTCCTACGAGCAGTACTTC. It yields the protein CASSEGGGGSSYEQYF.

V gene TRBV18 combines with J gene TRBJ1-2; TRBD1 matches 10 bases. CDR1 and CDR2 (germline): KGHSH, LQKENI. The CDR3 totals 15 residues. Germline trimming cut 4 bases from V and 6 bases from J; bases unmatched to any gene: 8. This chain's CDR3 is CASSRILGTGDGYTF. The CDR3 DNA sequence: TGTGCCAGCTCACGAATACTGGGGACAGGGGATGGCTACACCTTC.

The table lists this clone with a count of one. CDR3 sequence (DNA): TGTGCCAGCAGCGGGGAGGCGGCTTATAATTCACCCCTCCACTTT. It specifies CASSGEAAYNSPLHF. This chain connects TRBV5-6 to TRBJ1-6; no clear D gene. This CDR3 is 15 amino acids long. Trimming shortened V by 4 bases and J by 4 bases, and 12 bases separated the two germline ends. CDR1 is SGHDT and CDR2 is YYEEEE in the germline V gene.

The rearrangement joins TRBV25-1 to TRBJ1-6, with D tentatively TRBD1 (6 bases). Trimming removed 8 bases from V and 9 bases from J, with 14 bases in between. CDR3 length equals 13 residues. Germline V gene lookup returns CDR1 MGHDK and CDR2 SYGVNS. CDR3 region: CASGEQGFSPLHF. The CDR3 nucleotides are TGTGCCAGCGGCGAGCAGGGGTTTTCACCCCTCCACTTT.

The CDR3 DNA reads TGTGCCAGTAGTATCGCCGGACAGGCGAGATATGGCTACACCTTC. It encodes CASSIAGQARYGYTF. The chain couples TRBV19 to TRBJ1-2; 7 nucleotides line up with TRBD1. V lost 3 bases, J lost 5 bases, and 9 bases stayed unmatched. The CDR3 is made up of 15 amino acids. The germline gives CDR1 LNHDA, CDR2 SQIVND (reference sequence).

V gene TRBV5-1 combines with J gene TRBJ2-3; 10 nucleotides line up with TRBD1. Germline loops: CDR1 SGHRS, CDR2 YFSETQ. The CDR3 has 19 amino acids. V trimming: 2 bases; J trimming: 4 bases; junction bases outside the gene matches: 16. The CDR3 nucleotides are TGCGCCAGCAGCTTTGACGAACGGGGACAGGGGCGTAGGGCAGATACGCAGTATTTT. It specifies CASSFDERGQGRRADTQYF.

The V gene is TRBV6-5, the J gene TRBJ2-7; D gene ambiguous. The germline CDR1 and CDR2 sequences are MNHEY and SVGAGI. V was trimmed by 7 bases and J by 4 bases, leaving 11 bases between them. The CDR3 is made up of 12 amino acids. The CDR3 DNA reads TGTGCCAGCATGTCCCCCCAGTACGAGCAGTACTTC. Its translation: CASMSPQYEQYF.

The chain carries TRBV5-4 and TRBJ1-2, with 9 bases matching TRBD1. V shed 1 base, J shed 6 bases, and the junction held 7 bases outside the gene matches. This CDR3 has 15 residues. The germline gives CDR1 SGHNT, CDR2 YYREEE (reference sequence). The CDR3 reads CASSLNRQGEDGYTF. CDR3 DNA sequence: TGTGCCAGCAGCTTGAACCGACAGGGGGAAGATGGCTACACCTTC.

The chain joins TRBV11-3 to TRBJ2-7, with 8 bases aligning to TRBD1. CDR3 length: 15 residues. V shed 0 bases and J 2 bases; nucleotides not matched to a gene: 3. Germline CDR1 is SGHNT and CDR2 is YENEEA. This CDR3 is CASSLDGTGAYEQYF. CDR3 sequence (DNA): TGTGCCAGCAGCTTAGATGGGACAGGCGCCTACGAGCAGTACTTC.

Turning to this clone: Other DNA sequences of this sample code for an identical CDR3. This rearrangement joins TRBV6-6 to TRBJ1-5, with D tentatively TRBD1 (5 bases). Germline loops: CDR1 MNHNY, CDR2 SVGAGI (reference sequence). CDR3 size: 14 residues. V gave up 5 bases and J gave up 2 bases, with 10 bases separating them. CDR3 sequence: CASSPGLGNQPQHF. CDR3 bases: TGTGCCAGCAGTCCAGGGCTCGGCAATCAGCCCCAGCATTTT.

The V gene is TRBV7-2, the J gene TRBJ1-3; the D gene is possibly TRBD1 (6 bases). Trimming removed 1 base from V and 2 bases from J, with 9 bases in between. CDR1 and CDR2 (germline): SGHTA, FQGNSA. The CDR3 runs 15 residues. CDR3 sequence (DNA): TGTGCCAGCAGCTTAGGGGGGGGCCCTGGAAACACCATATATTTT. Residues: CASSLGGGPGNTIYF.

The V and J genes are TRBV27 and TRBJ1-1, with a weak D call TRBD1 (6 bases). V lost 3 bases to trimming and J lost 4 bases, with 6 bases between them. Germline V gene lookup returns CDR1 MNHEY and CDR2 SMNVEV (reference sequence). The CDR3 totals 12 residues. CDR3 loop: CASSFRGTEAFF. CDR3 DNA sequence: TGTGCCAGCAGTTTCAGGGGCACTGAAGCTTTCTTT.

The chain carries TRBV14 and TRBJ1-1, with D perhaps TRBD1 (5 bases). V was trimmed by 6 bases and J by 2 bases, leaving 16 bases between them. The CDR3 loop spans 15 amino acids. Germline V gene lookup returns CDR1 SGHDN and CDR2 FVKESK. CDR3 bases: TGTGCCAGCAGATTACTATCCAGGGATAACACTGAAGCTTTCTTT. Residues: CASRLLSRDNTEAFF.

The chain has TRBV14 and TRBJ1-6; 7 nucleotides match TRBD1. V shed 4 bases, J shed 2 bases, and the junction held 5 bases outside the gene matches. Germline V gene lookup returns CDR1 SGHDN and CDR2 FVKESK. The CDR3 totals 16 residues. The CDR3 reads CASSRRQGPYNSPLHF. In nucleotides, the CDR3 is TGTGCCAGCAGCCGCCGACAGGGCCCCTATAATTCACCCCTCCACTTT. Looking up the rest from reference TRBV14 and TRBJ1-6 gives the full variable domain: EAGVTQFPSHSVIEKGQTVTLRCDPISGHDNLYWYRRVMGKEIKFLLHFVKESKQDESGMPNNRFLAERTGGTYSTLKVQPAELEDSGVYFCASSRRQGPYNSPLHFGNGTRLTVT.

The chain employs TRBV7-3 and TRBJ1-2; TRBD1 agrees at 9 bases. Looked up from germline, CDR1 is SGHTA and CDR2 is FQGTGA. V dropped 0 bases and J dropped 6; count of bases not matched to a gene: 2. This CDR3 is 14 amino acids long. CDR3 loop: CASSLTGQGDGYTF. The CDR3 region has the DNA TGTGCCAGCAGCTTAACGGGACAGGGCGATGGCTACACCTTC.

The V gene is TRBV10-3, the J gene TRBJ2-3; tentative D call: TRBD1 (6 bases). The CDR3 loop spans 15 amino acids. Germline assignment: CDR1 ENHRY and CDR2 SYGVKD. Deletions cut 2 bases from V and 4 bases from J, with 13 bases between. The CDR3 protein is CAISEPTGFSDTQYF. Here the CDR3 DNA reads TGTGCCATCAGTGAGCCCACAGGGTTTTCAGATACGCAGTATTTT.

The rearrangement uses TRBV7-9 and TRBJ1-4; 7 bases agree with TRBD1. This CDR3 has 14 residues. The V and J ends lost 5 bases and 8 bases, in that order; junction bases with no gene match: 8. Germline CDR1 SEHNR, CDR2 FQNEAQ (reference sequence). The CDR3 region is CASSAGGGNEKLFF. The DNA of the CDR3 is TGTGCCAGCAGCGCAGGGGGAGGAAACGAAAAACTGTTTTTT.